What follows is one T cell receptor (beta chain) and its context. Its matching antigen is unknown. This entry is derived from a study of shared clonotypes between healthy human individuals. Overall study results and limits: Around 5% of naive CD4 clonotypes were common to several donors. Naive subsets generally had larger estimated richness than memory subsets.

At the deep level, the assay was run. The table came from immunoSEQ multiplex PCR; TCRdb's copy has only in-frame clones and leaves some out. Altogether more than 2,000,000 clones are present, approximately 93% being singletons, with the ten largest covering 0.39%. Sequenced sample: naive CD4+ T cells from PBMCs. Subset specified: CD45RA+ positively selected. This clonotype was obtained from a man between 18 and 29 years old in good health. Some clones in this sample may be carry-over from other donors' samples.

CDR3 loop: CSVGAGGRYNEQFF. The CDR3 bases are TGCAGCGTGGGTGCGGGGGGCAGGTACAATGAGCAGTTCTTC. The rearrangement links TRBV29-1 to TRBJ2-1, with TRBD2 identical over 8 bases. The trim removed 6 bases at V and 4 bases at J, leaving 8 bases unmatched. Germline V gives CDR1 SQVTM, CDR2 ANQGSEA. The CDR3 sequence is 14 residues long.